This TCR beta chain was sequenced for a study of blood T cells in healthy people across ages. Study outcomes and limitations: In older individuals, TCR beta diversity per million T cells was lower, falling roughly linearly with age.

A J-beta primer mix and a sample-barcoded 5' primer were used in a second PCR of roughly 6 to 12 cycles. TCRdb analysed the 5' RACE reads with MiXCR anew, one entry per CDR3 protein. Counted here are approximately 760,000 distinct CDR3 sequences, roughly 25% occurring once; the ten biggest clones make up roughly 9%. Of note for this clonotype: Its antigen is unknown.

Trimming pared 4 bases from V and 0 bases from J, leaving 6 bases between. The germline gives CDR1 SGHNT, CDR2 YENEEA. The CDR3 length is 14 residues. The authors drew around 9.4 milliliters of peripheral blood from each donor. The sample was also linked to a second study, of T cells of mothers and their children. That source reports: Per 15 ul, 1.5 ug of RNA was used, with all extracted RNA going into cDNA synthesis.

V and J are TRBV11-3 and TRBJ1-4; unclear D gene. Material: blood. The sequence derives from a boy between 10 and 17 years old in good health. The CDR3 nucleotides read TGTGCCAGCAGCTACAGCCCAACTAATGAAAAACTGTTTTTT. Amino acid sequence: CASSYSPTNEKLFF.